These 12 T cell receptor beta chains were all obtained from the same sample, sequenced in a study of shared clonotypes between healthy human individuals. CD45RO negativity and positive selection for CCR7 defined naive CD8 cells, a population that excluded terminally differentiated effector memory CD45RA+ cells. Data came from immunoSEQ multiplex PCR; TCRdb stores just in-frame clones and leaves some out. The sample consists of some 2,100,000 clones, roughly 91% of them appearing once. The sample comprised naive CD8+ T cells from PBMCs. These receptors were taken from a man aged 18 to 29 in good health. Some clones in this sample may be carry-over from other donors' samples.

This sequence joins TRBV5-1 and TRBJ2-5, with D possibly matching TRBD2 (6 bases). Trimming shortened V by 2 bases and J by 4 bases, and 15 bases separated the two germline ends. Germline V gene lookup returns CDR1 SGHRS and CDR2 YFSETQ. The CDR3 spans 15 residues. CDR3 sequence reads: CASSFGGADTETQYF. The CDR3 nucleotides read TGCGCCAGCAGCTTCGGGGGAGCTGATACAGAGACCCAGTACTTC.

This CDR3 reads CASSRLRTEYNEQFF. The CDR3 bases are TGTGCCAGCAGCAGATTGAGGACGGAATACAATGAGCAGTTCTTC. The chain has TRBV9 and TRBJ2-1; D remains unclear. This CDR3 is built from 15 residues. Germline-derived CDR1 and CDR2 are SGDLS and YYNGEE. Trimming left V 4 bases short and J 4 bases short, with 15 bases between.

The CDR3 spells CASSGSAAVLYF. CDR3 DNA sequence: TGTGCCAGCAGTGGTTCGGCTGCGGTTCTGTACTTC. The V call is TRBV2, the J call TRBJ2-5; D gene uncertain. V was cut by 4 bases and J by 13 bases, with 16 bases left in between. In germline, CDR1 is SNHLY, CDR2 FYNNEI. The CDR3 runs 12 residues.

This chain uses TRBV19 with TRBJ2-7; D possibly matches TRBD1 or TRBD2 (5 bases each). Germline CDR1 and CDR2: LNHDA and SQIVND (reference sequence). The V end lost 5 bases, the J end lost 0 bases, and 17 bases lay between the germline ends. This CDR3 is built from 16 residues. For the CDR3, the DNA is TGTGCCAGTAGTCTAACGGACGGGACCAGCTCCTACGAGCAGTACTTC. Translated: CASSLTDGTSSYEQYF.

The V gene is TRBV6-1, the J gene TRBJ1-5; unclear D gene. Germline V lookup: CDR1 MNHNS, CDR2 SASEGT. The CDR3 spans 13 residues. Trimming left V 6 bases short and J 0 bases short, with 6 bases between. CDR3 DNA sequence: TGTGCCAGCAGAGACGGTAGCAATCAGCCCCAGCATTTT. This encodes CASRDGSNQPQHF.

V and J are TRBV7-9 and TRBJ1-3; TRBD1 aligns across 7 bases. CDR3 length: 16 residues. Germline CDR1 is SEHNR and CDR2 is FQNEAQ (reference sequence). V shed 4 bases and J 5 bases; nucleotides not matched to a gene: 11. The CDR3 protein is CASSSRDSDERNTIYF. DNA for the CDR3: TGTGCCAGCAGCTCCAGGGACAGCGACGAGAGAAACACCATATATTTT.

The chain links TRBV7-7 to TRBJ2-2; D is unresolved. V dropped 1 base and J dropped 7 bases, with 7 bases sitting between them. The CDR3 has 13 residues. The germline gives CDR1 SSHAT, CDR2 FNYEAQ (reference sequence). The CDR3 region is CASSLVAGGELFF. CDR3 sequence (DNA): TGTGCCAGCAGCTTAGTAGCCGGCGGGGAGCTGTTTTTT.

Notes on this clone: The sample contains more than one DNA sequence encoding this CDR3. For the CDR3, the DNA is TGTGCCAGCACGAGGGGGGGAGGGACTGAAGCTTTCTTT. This sequence encodes CASTRGGGTEAFF. The V and J genes are TRBV27 and TRBJ1-1; D possibly corresponds to TRBD1 (6 bases). The CDR3 extends over 13 amino acids. Germline V gene lookup returns CDR1 MNHEY and CDR2 SMNVEV (reference sequence). Trimming took 7 bases from V and 5 from J, leaving 14 bases between them.

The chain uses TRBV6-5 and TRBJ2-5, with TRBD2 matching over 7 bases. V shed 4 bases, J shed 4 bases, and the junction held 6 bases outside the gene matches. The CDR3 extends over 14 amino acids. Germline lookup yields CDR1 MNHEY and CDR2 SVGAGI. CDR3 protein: CASSSGGEGETQYF. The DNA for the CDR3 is TGTGCCAGCAGTTCTGGGGGGGAGGGAGAGACCCAGTACTTC.

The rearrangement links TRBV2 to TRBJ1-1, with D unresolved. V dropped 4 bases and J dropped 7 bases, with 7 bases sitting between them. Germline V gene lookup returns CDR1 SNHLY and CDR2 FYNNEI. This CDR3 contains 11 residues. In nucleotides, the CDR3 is TGTGCCAGCAGTGTGGACGGTGAAGCTTTCTTT. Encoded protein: CASSVDGEAFF. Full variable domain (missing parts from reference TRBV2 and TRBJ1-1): EPEVTQTPSHQVTQMGQEVILRCVPISNHLYFYWYRQILGQKVEFLVSFYNNEISEKSEIFDDQFSVERPDGSNFTLKIRSTKLEDSAMYFCASSVDGEAFFGQGTRLTVV.

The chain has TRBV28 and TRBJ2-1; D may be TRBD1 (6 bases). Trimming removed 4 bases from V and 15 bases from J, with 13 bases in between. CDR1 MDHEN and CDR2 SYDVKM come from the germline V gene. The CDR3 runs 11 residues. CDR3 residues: CASSSPGVRFF. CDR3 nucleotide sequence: TGTGCCAGCAGTTCACCAGGGGTGAGGTTCTTC.

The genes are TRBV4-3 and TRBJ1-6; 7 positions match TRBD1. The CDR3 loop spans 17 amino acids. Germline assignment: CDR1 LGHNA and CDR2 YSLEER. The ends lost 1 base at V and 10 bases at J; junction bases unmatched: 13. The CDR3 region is CASSQVVWARGNSPLHF. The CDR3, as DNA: TGCGCCAGCAGCCAAGTAGTGTGGGCCAGGGGGAACTCACCCCTCCACTTT.